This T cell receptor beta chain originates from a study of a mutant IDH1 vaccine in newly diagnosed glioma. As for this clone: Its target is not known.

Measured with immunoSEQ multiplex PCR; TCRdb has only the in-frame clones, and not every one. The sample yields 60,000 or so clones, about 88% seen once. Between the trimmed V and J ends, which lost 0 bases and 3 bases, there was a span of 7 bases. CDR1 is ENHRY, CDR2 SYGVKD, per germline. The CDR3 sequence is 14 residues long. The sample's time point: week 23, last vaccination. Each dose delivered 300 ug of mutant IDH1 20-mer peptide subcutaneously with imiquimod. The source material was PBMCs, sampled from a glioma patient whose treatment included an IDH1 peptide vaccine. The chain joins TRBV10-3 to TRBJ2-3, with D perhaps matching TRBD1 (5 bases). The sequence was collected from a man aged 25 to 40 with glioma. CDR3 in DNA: TGTGCCATCAGTGAGTCAAGGGGAACAGATACGCAGTATTTT. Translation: CAISESRGTDTQYF.